A selection of T cell receptor beta chains follows, all from one sample in a study of CD8 T cells in ankylosing spondylitis. TCRdb analysed the 5' RACE reads with MiXCR anew, one entry per CDR3 protein. The sample has roughly 90,000 distinct CDR3 sequences; about 9% are singletons. The sample taken for sequencing was blood, either unsorted or a sorted T cell fraction (not recorded which). Receptors were obtained from a male donor with ankylosing spondylitis. Both conserved end residues are part of each CDR3. Fields, in order: clone size, V gene, D gene, J gene, CDR3 protein, CDR3 DNA. A D gene is named only where the DNA matches it firmly. Only some rows state a clone size, as once, few, many or a class for expanded clones.

>medium-sized|TRBV12-3/TRBV12-4|TRBD2|TRBJ2-2
CASTHSGSNTGELFF
TGTGCCAGCACTCATAGCGGGAGCAACACCGGGGAGCTGTTTTTT
>few|TRBV3-1|.|TRBJ2-1
CASTSGVGAYNEQFF
TGTGCCAGCACCTCGGGGGTCGGAGCCTACAATGAGCAGTTCTTC
>many|TRBV4-1|.|TRBJ2-5
CASSQVLQETQYF
TGCGCCAGCAGCCAAGTTCTTCAAGAGACCCAGTACTTC
>few|TRBV24-1|.|TRBJ2-3
CATSPNGEPDTQYF
TGTGCCACCAGCCCGAATGGGGAACCGGATACGCAGTATTTT
>many|TRBV25-1|TRBD2|TRBJ2-3
CASSEGSPGLAGDTDTQYF
TGTGCCAGCAGTGAAGGTTCTCCGGGACTAGCGGGGGACACAGATACGCAGTATTTT
>.|TRBV4-1|TRBD2|TRBJ2-1
CASSLGISGSHEQFF
TGCGCCAGCAGCCTAGGTATTAGCGGGAGCCATGAGCAGTTCTTC
>few|TRBV6-2/TRBV6-3|TRBD1|TRBJ2-1
CASSYSGTEVYNEQFF
TGTGCCAGCAGTTACTCCGGGACAGAAGTCTACAATGAGCAGTTCTTC
>many|TRBV3-1|TRBD2|TRBJ2-1
CASSQDGGLAWHEQFF
TGTGCCAGCAGCCAAGACGGGGGACTAGCTTGGCATGAGCAGTTCTTC
>many|TRBV2|TRBD2|TRBJ2-7
CAGLRLAGPYEQYF
TGTGCCGGACTCCGACTAGCGGGCCCCTACGAGCAGTACTTC
>.|TRBV7-2|.|TRBJ2-7
CASSLEMGEQYF
TGTGCCAGCAGCTTAGAGATGGGCGAGCAGTACTTC
>few|TRBV9|.|TRBJ2-1
CASSVIDYNEQFF
TGTGCCAGCAGCGTAATCGACTACAATGAGCAGTTCTTC
>.|TRBV25-1|TRBD1|TRBJ2-2
CAGQAANTGELFF
TGTGCCGGACAGGCCGCGAACACCGGGGAGCTGTTTTTT
>.|TRBV12-3/TRBV12-4|TRBD1|TRBJ2-7
CASSFAQGALEQYF
TGTGCCAGCAGTTTTGCTCAGGGGGCCTTAGAGCAGTACTTC
>.|TRBV27|.|TRBJ2-3
CASNFGHSTSTDTQYF
TGTGCCAGCAACTTCGGACACTCAACTAGCACAGATACGCAGTATTTT
>many|TRBV12-3/TRBV12-4|.|TRBJ2-1
CASSPGRFEQFF
TGTGCCAGCAGTCCAGGACGGTTTGAGCAGTTCTTC
>many|TRBV4-1|TRBD2|TRBJ2-1
CASSQVRGLAREQFF
TGCGCCAGCAGCCAAGTGCGCGGACTAGCGAGGGAGCAGTTCTTC
>few|TRBV7-9|TRBD2|TRBJ2-1
CASSSALAEYNEQFF
TGTGCCAGCAGCTCGGCGCTAGCGGAATACAATGAGCAGTTCTTC
>many|TRBV29-1|.|TRBJ2-1
CSVEDPGRSSYNEQFF
TGCAGCGTTGAAGATCCTGGTAGGAGCTCCTACAATGAGCAGTTCTTC
>few|TRBV4-1|TRBD2|TRBJ2-2
CASQPAGRANTGELFF
TGCGCCAGCCAGCCCGCGGGGAGGGCGAACACCGGGGAGCTGTTTTTT
>many|TRBV4-1|.|TRBJ1-5
CASSEVTNQPQHF
TGCGCCAGCAGCGAGGTAACCAATCAGCCCCAGCATTTT
>.|TRBV24-1|.|TRBJ2-1
CATSDLSDYNEQFF
TGTGCCACCAGTGATTTGTCGGACTACAATGAGCAGTTCTTC
>many|TRBV6-1|.|TRBJ2-1
CASSIREAYNEQFF
TGTGCCAGCAGTATTCGGGAAGCTTACAATGAGCAGTTCTTC
>few|TRBV19|.|TRBJ1-5
CASSDYIASNQPQHF
TGTGCCAGTAGCGACTATATCGCTAGCAATCAGCCCCAGCATTTT
>few|TRBV14|.|TRBJ2-3
CASSPGRWDTDTQYF
TGTGCCAGCAGCCCGGGACGGTGGGACACAGATACGCAGTATTTT
>few|TRBV27|TRBD1|TRBJ2-5
CASSSLTAGQGAWTQYF
TGTGCCAGCAGTTCCCTTACCGCTGGACAGGGGGCCTGGACCCAGTACTTC
>many|TRBV6-2/TRBV6-3|.|TRBJ2-1
CASRHQGFAYYNEQFF
TGTGCCAGCAGACACCAGGGGTTTGCCTACTACAATGAGCAGTTCTTC
>many|TRBV12-3/TRBV12-4|.|TRBJ2-2
CASSSQDYTGELFF
TGTGCCAGCAGTTCACAGGATTACACCGGGGAGCTGTTTTTT
>few|TRBV6-2/TRBV6-3|.|TRBJ2-1
CASSYSSGSLQGQFF
TGTGCCAGCAGTTACTCGAGTGGATCTCTCCAGGGGCAGTTCTTC
>few|TRBV19|TRBD1|TRBJ1-5
CASSIGDRDNQPQHF
TGTGCCAGTAGTATAGGGGACAGGGACAATCAGCCCCAGCATTTT
>.|TRBV14|.|TRBJ2-1
CASSLRLHSYNEQFF
TGTGCCAGCAGCCTTCGACTTCACTCCTACAATGAGCAGTTCTTC
>.|TRBV4-2|.|TRBJ2-2
CASSQEENTGELFF
TGTGCCAGCAGCCAAGAGGAGAACACCGGGGAGCTGTTTTTT
>.|TRBV7-6|.|TRBJ2-1
CASSFRTQFNEQFF
TGTGCCAGCAGCTTCAGGACTCAATTTAATGAGCAGTTCTTC
>few|TRBV12-3/TRBV12-4|TRBD1|TRBJ1-2
CASSSGTGVYGYTF
TGTGCCAGCAGTTCAGGGACAGGGGTCTATGGCTACACCTTC
>few|TRBV20-1|.|TRBJ1-1
CSARWRHTEAFF
TGCAGTGCTAGATGGAGACATACTGAAGCTTTCTTT
>.|TRBV9|.|TRBJ1-1
CASSVPVGTFF
TGTGCCAGCAGCGTACCGGTAGGGACTTTCTTT
>many|TRBV20-1|.|TRBJ2-3
CSASLGDTQYF
TGCAGTGCCTCCCTGGGGGATACGCAGTATTTT
>few|TRBV6-5|TRBD2|TRBJ2-3
CASSFLPPGLATDTQYF
TGTGCCAGCAGTTTTCTCCCACCGGGACTAGCGACAGATACGCAGTATTTT
>.|TRBV5-4|TRBD1|TRBJ2-2
CASSSRDRGFFGELFF
TGTGCCAGCAGCTCCCGGGACAGGGGGTTTTTCGGGGAGCTGTTTTTT
>.|TRBV7-6|.|TRBJ2-3
CASSLAGILDTQYF
TGTGCCAGCAGCTTAGCCGGGATCCTGGATACGCAGTATTTT
>many|TRBV5-1|TRBD2|TRBJ2-7
CASSEPGGPHEQYF
TGCGCCAGCAGCGAGCCGGGAGGTCCCCACGAGCAGTACTTC
>many|TRBV29-1|TRBD2|TRBJ2-5
CSVDAAGLAGPQETQYF
TGCAGCGTTGATGCCGCGGGACTAGCGGGTCCACAAGAGACCCAGTACTTC
>.|TRBV5-4|.|TRBJ2-2
CASSRGETGELFF
TGTGCCAGCAGCCGCGGCGAGACCGGGGAGCTGTTTTTT
>.|TRBV4-1|.|TRBJ2-1
CASSQGRLGHLNNNEQFF
TGCGCCAGCAGCCAAGGAAGGTTAGGGCACTTAAATAACAATGAGCAGTTCTTC
>.|TRBV27|TRBD1|TRBJ1-2
CASSLRGDPLGYTF
TGTGCCAGCAGCCTCAGGGGGGACCCTCTCGGCTACACCTTC
>many|TRBV25-1|.|TRBJ2-6
CASSPGTFSGANVLTF
TGTGCCAGCAGTCCCGGGACATTCTCGGGGGCCAACGTCCTGACTTTC
>.|TRBV2|TRBD2|TRBJ2-1
CASSELWLAGEQFF
TGTGCCAGCAGTGAGCTATGGCTAGCGGGCGAGCAGTTCTTC
>.|TRBV2|.|TRBJ1-1
CASSRPEQKLNTEAFF
TGTGCCAGCAGCCGCCCCGAACAAAAGCTGAACACTGAAGCTTTCTTT
>.|TRBV5-6|.|TRBJ2-1
CASSLGAQDEQFF
TGTGCCAGCAGCTTGGGGGCCCAGGATGAGCAGTTCTTC